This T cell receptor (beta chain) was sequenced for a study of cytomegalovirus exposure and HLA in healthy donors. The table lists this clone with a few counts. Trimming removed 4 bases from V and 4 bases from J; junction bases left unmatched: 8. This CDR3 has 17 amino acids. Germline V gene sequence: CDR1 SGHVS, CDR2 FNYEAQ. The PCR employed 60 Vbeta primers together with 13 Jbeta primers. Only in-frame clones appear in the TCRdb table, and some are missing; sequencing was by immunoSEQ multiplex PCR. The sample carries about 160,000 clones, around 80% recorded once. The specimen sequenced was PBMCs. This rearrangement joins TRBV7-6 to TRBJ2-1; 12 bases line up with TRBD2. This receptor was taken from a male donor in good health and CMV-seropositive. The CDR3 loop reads CASSSRLAGEVYNEQFF. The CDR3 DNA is TGTGCCAGCAGCTCCCGACTAGCGGGAGAAGTTTACAATGAGCAGTTCTTC.